This T cell receptor beta chain was identified in a study of shared clonotypes between healthy human individuals. Whole-study context: Three plates each covered CD4 naive and memory; CD8 naive two, CD8 memory one.

Clones were sequenced by immunoSEQ multiplex PCR, and TCRdb holds only the in-frame ones, with some missing. Of millions of clones detected, just over 90% appear once; the ten largest clones hold under 2%. The CDR3 contains 13 residues. CD45RO negativity and positive selection for CCR7 defined naive CD8 cells, a population that excluded terminally differentiated effector memory CD45RA+ cells. The V and J genes are TRBV1 and TRBJ2-2. TRBV1 corresponds to a pseudogene. Sequenced input: naive CD8+ T cells from PBMCs. The TCR comes from a man aged 18 to 35 in good health. Some clones in this sample may be carry-over from other donors' samples. CDR3 protein: CTSSQDGAGELFF. CDR3 in DNA: TGCACCAGCAGCCAAGATGGGGCCGGGGAGCTGTTTTTT.